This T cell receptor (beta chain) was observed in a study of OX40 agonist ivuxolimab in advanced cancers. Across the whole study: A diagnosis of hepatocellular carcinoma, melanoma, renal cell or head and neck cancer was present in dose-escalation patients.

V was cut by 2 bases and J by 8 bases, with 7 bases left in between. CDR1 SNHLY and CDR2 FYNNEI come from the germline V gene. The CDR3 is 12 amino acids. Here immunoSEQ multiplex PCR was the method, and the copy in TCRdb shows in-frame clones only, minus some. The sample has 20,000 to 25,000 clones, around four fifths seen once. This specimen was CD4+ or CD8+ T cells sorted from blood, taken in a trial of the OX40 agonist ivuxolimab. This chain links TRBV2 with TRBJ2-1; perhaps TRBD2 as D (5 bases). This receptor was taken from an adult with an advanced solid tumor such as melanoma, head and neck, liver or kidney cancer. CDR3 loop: CASSEFGDEQFF. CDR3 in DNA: TGTGCCAGCAGTGAATTCGGGGATGAGCAGTTCTTC.